The 16 T cell receptor beta chains below come from one sample, sequenced in a study of cytotoxic CD8 clonotypes in ibrutinib-treated CLL. Clones were read by immunoSEQ multiplex PCR, and TCRdb kept only the in-frame ones, dropping some. The sample lists about 140,000 clones, roughly 77% occurring once. The sequences come from PBMCs, collected after 12 months of ibrutinib treatment. These receptors were taken from a human donor with chronic lymphocytic leukemia.

This clone has a single count. This chain joins TRBV7-9 and TRBJ2-7; D is perhaps TRBD1 or TRBD2 (6 bases each). Looked up from germline, CDR1 is SEHNR and CDR2 is FQNEAQ (reference sequence). V was trimmed by 6 bases and J by 4 bases, leaving 10 bases between them. The CDR3 is 12 amino acids. The CDR3 DNA reads as TGTGCCAGCAGGCGGGACACTTACGAGCAGTACTTC. Its translation: CASRRDTYEQYF.

The V call is TRBV6-6, the J call TRBJ2-7; 10 positions agree with TRBD1. The CDR3 is 15 amino acids. The V segment lost 0 bases and the J segment 4 bases; nucleotides outside the gene matches: 3. Germline CDR1 reads MNHNY; CDR2 reads SVGAGI (reference sequence). The CDR3 loop reads CASSYSRDRGYEQYF. The CDR3 DNA is TGTGCCAGCAGTTACTCAAGGGACAGGGGTTACGAGCAGTACTTC.

This clone has more than one count but fewer than ten. The chain is built from TRBV5-6 and TRBJ2-7, with TRBD2 as a possible D gene (6 bases). CDR3 size: 11 residues. From germline, CDR1 is SGHDT and CDR2 YYEEEE. V was shortened by 6 bases and J by 7 bases, with 11 bases between the two germline ends. The CDR3 DNA sequence: TGTGCCAGCACCTACGCGGGGGAGCAGTACTTC. Its protein is CASTYAGEQYF.

The chain couples TRBV12-5 to TRBJ1-1; D gene uncertain. The CDR3 extends over 14 amino acids. Germline V gene sequence: CDR1 LGHNT, CDR2 FRNRAP. V was shortened by 0 bases and J by 1 base, with 6 bases between the two germline ends. This CDR3 is CASGLVHRNTEAFF. The CDR3 DNA reads TGTGCTAGTGGTTTGGTACATCGGAACACTGAAGCTTTCTTT.

The rearrangement links TRBV4-2 to TRBJ1-3; D remains ambiguous. Germline V gene lookup returns CDR1 LGHNA and CDR2 YNFKEQ. Trimming took off 1 base at V and 0 bases at J, with 13 bases between the two ends. The CDR3 totals 17 residues. The CDR3 region has the DNA TGTGCCAGCAGCCAAGGCCGCACACTGAGCTCTGGAAACACCATATATTTT. Its translation: CASSQGRTLSSGNTIYF.

This sequence joins TRBV7-2 and TRBJ1-2, with a possible D match to TRBD1 (5 bases). Germline V gene data show CDR1 as SGHTA and CDR2 as FQGNSA. The CDR3 covers 14 residues. With 0 bases removed from V and 8 bases from J, the gap between germline ends came to 13 bases. The CDR3 spells CASSLAFRANGYTF. CDR3 bases: TGTGCCAGCAGCTTAGCTTTCAGGGCTAACGGCTACACCTTC.

CDR3 sequence reads: CASSSSGYGYTF. CDR3 DNA sequence: TGTGCCAGCAGTTCCTCAGGGTATGGCTACACCTTC. V gene TRBV28 combines with J gene TRBJ1-2; the D gene is possibly TRBD1 (5 bases). V lost 4 bases to trimming and J lost 5 bases, with 8 bases between them. The CDR3 spans 12 residues. Germline V gene lookup returns CDR1 MDHEN and CDR2 SYDVKM.

The chain couples TRBV7-6 to TRBJ2-1; 8 bases line up with TRBD2. Trimming removed 1 base from V and 8 bases from J; junction bases left unmatched: 7. The CDR3 runs 15 residues. Germline V gene lookup returns CDR1 SGHVS and CDR2 FNYEAQ. DNA of the CDR3: TGTGCCAGCAGCTTAGTTGGTAGCGGGGCGGATGAGCAGTTCTTC. It specifies CASSLVGSGADEQFF.

This rearrangement joins TRBV18 to TRBJ2-7; D is ambiguous. The V gene lost 1 base and the J gene lost 0 bases, with 13 bases spanning the gap. Germline CDR1 and CDR2: KGHSH and LQKENI. CDR3 size: 16 residues. The CDR3 DNA sequence: TGTGCCAGCTCACCACAGTCGGCAGGCCTCTCCTACGAGCAGTACTTC. This gives the protein CASSPQSAGLSYEQYF.

V gene TRBV25-1 combines with J gene TRBJ2-5; D call uncertain. The DNA end is a closer match to TRBJ2-7, so the J assignment may be wrong. CDR3 length: 11 amino acids. Germline loops: CDR1 MGHDK, CDR2 SYGVNS. The CDR3 spells CASSGHYEQYF. DNA for the CDR3: TGTGCCAGCAGTGGGCACTACGAGCAGTACTTC.

The chain couples TRBV10-1 to TRBJ1-6, with D unresolved. V lost 3 bases to trimming and J lost 9 bases, with 9 bases between them. Germline V gives CDR1 WNHNN, CDR2 SYGVQD (reference sequence). The CDR3 length is 13 residues. CDR3 sequence (DNA): TGCGCCAGCAGTGAAGGTTCGCCTTCACCCCTCCACTTT. This sequence encodes CASSEGSPSPLHF.

J is TRBJ2-7 and V is TRBV11-3; 13 bases align to TRBD2. This CDR3 region has 16 residues. The germline V gene has CDR1 SGHNT and CDR2 YENEEA. V lost 5 bases and J lost 2; bases outside the gene matches: 6. CDR3 DNA sequence: TGTGCCAGCAGCCTCGGACTAGCGGGAGTACCCTACGAGCAGTACTTC. Translation gives CASSLGLAGVPYEQYF.

The chain is built from TRBV4-1 and TRBJ2-1; D might be TRBD1 or TRBD2, each matching 5 bases. Germline CDR1 MGHRA, CDR2 YSYEKL. Trimming removed 0 bases at V and 10 bases at J, with 16 bases between. This CDR3 contains 15 residues. The CDR3 here is CASSQDVGVGREQFF. DNA for the CDR3: TGCGCCAGCAGCCAAGATGTGGGGGTCGGGCGGGAGCAGTTCTTC.

The chain employs TRBV5-6 and TRBJ1-1; D gene unclear. The CDR3 sequence is 13 residues long. V was shortened by 6 bases and J by 1 base, with 10 bases between the two germline ends. The germline V gene has CDR1 SGHDT and CDR2 YYEEEE. This CDR3 reads CASTGLSNTEAFF. In DNA form, the CDR3 reads TGTGCCAGCACTGGACTTTCGAACACTGAAGCTTTCTTT.

V is TRBV7-9 and J is TRBJ2-7; 9 bases match TRBD1. V shed 2 bases and J 1 base; nucleotides not matched to a gene: 9. CDR1 is SEHNR and CDR2 is FQNEAQ in the germline V gene (reference sequence). CDR3 length: 17 amino acids. CDR3 bases: TGTGCCAGCAGCTTAAGACTGGGACAGGGCACTTCCTACGAGCAGTACTTC. This gives the protein CASSLRLGQGTSYEQYF. Full variable domain (rest looked up from reference TRBV7-9 and TRBJ2-7): DTGVSQNPRHKITKRGQNVTFRCDPISEHNRLYWYRQTLGQGPEFLTYFQNEAQLEKSRLLSDRFSAERPKGSFSTLEIQRTEQGDSAMYLCASSLRLGQGTSYEQYFGPGTRLTVT.

The genes are TRBV2 and TRBJ1-1; D gene unclear. Germline CDR1 and CDR2: SNHLY and FYNNEI. The ends were cut back, 0 bases at V and 4 bases at J, with 9 bases in the middle. This CDR3 is 14 amino acids long. The CDR3 sequence: CASSEATEGTEAFF. Written as DNA, the CDR3 is TGTGCCAGCAGTGAAGCAACGGAGGGCACTGAAGCTTTCTTT. Combining the CDR3 with reference TRBV2 and TRBJ1-1 gives the whole variable domain EPEVTQTPSHQVTQMGQEVILRCVPISNHLYFYWYRQILGQKVEFLVSFYNNEISEKSEIFDDQFSVERPDGSNFTLKIRSTKLEDSAMYFCASSEATEGTEAFFGQGTRLTVV.